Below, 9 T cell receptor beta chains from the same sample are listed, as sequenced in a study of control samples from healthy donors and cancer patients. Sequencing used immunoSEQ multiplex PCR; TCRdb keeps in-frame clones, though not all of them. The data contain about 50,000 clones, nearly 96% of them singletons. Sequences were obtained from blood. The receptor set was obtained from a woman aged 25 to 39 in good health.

CDR3 coding DNA: TGTGCCAGTAGTACTGGGACAGGGAGGTTTGAGACCCAGTACTTC. Protein sequence: CASSTGTGRFETQYF. This chain connects TRBV19 to TRBJ2-5; 9 nucleotides match TRBD1. The CDR3 totals 15 residues. CDR1 is LNHDA and CDR2 is SQIVND in the germline V gene (reference sequence). Trimming at V came to 4 bases and at J to 5 bases, leaving 8 bases not matched to a gene.

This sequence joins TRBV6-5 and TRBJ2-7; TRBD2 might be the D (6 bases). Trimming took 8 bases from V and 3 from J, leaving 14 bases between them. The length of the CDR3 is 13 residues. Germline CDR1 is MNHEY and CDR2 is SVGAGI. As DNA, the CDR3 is TGTGCCAGCCGGGAGACAGTGATCTACGAGCAGTACTTC. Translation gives CASRETVIYEQYF.

The CDR3 is CASSEEGRPNEKLFF. The DNA for the CDR3 is TGTGCCAGCAGTGAAGAAGGCAGACCTAATGAAAAACTGTTTTTT. This rearrangement joins TRBV6-1 to TRBJ1-4; D ambiguous. Trimming took 1 base from V and 3 from J, leaving 9 bases between them. Germline assignment: CDR1 MNHNS and CDR2 SASEGT. The CDR3 covers 15 residues.

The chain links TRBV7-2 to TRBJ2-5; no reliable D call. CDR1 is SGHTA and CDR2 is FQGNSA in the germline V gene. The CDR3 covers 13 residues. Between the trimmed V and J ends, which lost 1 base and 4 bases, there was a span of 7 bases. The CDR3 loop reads CASSLGIAETQYF. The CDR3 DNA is TGTGCCAGCAGCTTAGGAATAGCAGAGACCCAGTACTTC. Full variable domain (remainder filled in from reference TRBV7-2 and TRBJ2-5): GAGVSQSPSNKVTEKGKDVELRCDPISGHTALYWYRQSLGQGLEFLIYFQGNSAPDKSGLPSDRFSAERTGGSVSTLTIQRTQQEDSAVYLCASSLGIAETQYFGPGTRLLVL.

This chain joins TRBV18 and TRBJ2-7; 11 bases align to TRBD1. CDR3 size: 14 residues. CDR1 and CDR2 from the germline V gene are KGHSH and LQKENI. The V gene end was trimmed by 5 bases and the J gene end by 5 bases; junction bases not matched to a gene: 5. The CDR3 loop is CASSKGQGDDEQYF. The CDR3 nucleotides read TGTGCCAGCTCAAAGGGACAGGGGGATGACGAGCAGTACTTC.

CDR3 sequence: CASSFGGYGTEAFF. The CDR3 DNA follows: TGTGCCAGCAGTTTCGGGGGGTATGGCACTGAAGCTTTCTTT. The rearrangement joins TRBV28 to TRBJ1-1, with D possibly matching TRBD1 (5 bases). Germline V CDR1 and CDR2: MDHEN, SYDVKM. This CDR3 region has 14 residues. Trimming stripped 3 bases from V and 4 bases from J, with 12 bases between.

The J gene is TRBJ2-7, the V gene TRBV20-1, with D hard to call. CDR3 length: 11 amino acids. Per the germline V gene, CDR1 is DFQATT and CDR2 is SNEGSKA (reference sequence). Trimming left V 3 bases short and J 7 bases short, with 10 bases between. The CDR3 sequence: CSARPVEEQYF. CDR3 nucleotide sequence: TGCAGTGCTAGGCCGGTCGAAGAGCAGTACTTC.

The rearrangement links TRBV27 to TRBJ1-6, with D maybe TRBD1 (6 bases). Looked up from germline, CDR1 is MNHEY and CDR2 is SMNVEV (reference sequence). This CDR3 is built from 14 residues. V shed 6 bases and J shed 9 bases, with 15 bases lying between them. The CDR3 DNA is TGTGCCAGCAGACCGACAGGTTTTGGTTCACCCCTCCACTTT. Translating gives CASRPTGFGSPLHF.

The CDR3 nucleotides read TGTGCCAGCAGTTTACCCGGTTTCCGTGGCTACACCTTC. Translation: CASSLPGFRGYTF. The rearrangement uses TRBV28 and TRBJ1-2, with D hard to call. Germline V gives CDR1 MDHEN, CDR2 SYDVKM. Between the trimmed V and J ends, which lost 2 bases and 7 bases, there was a span of 11 bases. The CDR3 runs 13 residues.